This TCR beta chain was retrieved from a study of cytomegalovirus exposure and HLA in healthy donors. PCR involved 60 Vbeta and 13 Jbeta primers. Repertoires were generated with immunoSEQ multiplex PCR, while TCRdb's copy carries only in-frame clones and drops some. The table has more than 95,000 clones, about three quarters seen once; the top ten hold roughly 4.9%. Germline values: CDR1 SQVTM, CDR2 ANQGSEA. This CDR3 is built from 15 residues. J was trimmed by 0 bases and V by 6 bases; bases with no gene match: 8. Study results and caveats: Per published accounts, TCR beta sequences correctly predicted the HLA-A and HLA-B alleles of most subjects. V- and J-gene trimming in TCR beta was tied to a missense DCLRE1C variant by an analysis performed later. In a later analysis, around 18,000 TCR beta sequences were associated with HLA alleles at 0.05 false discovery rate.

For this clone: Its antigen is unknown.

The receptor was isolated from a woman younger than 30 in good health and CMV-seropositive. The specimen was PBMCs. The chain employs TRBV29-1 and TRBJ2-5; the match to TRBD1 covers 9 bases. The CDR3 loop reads CSVGGGQGYQETQYF. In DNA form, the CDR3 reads TGCAGCGTGGGGGGAGGACAGGGGTACCAAGAGACCCAGTACTTC.